A selection of T cell receptor beta chains follows, all from one sample in a study of blood T cell repertoires in COVID-19. Sequencing used immunoSEQ multiplex PCR; TCRdb keeps in-frame clones, though not all of them. The sample contains 140,000 to 150,000 clones, around 80% of which appear only once. Sequencing was done on a sample of peripheral blood. The receptors originated from a man between 70 and 80 years old who had recovered from COVID-19. Each CDR3 is given with its conserved first and last residue. Fields, in order: clone size, V gene, J gene, D gene, CDR3 protein, CDR3 DNA. A D gene is named only where the DNA matches it firmly. Size is omitted from some rows. Given values are once, few, many or a class for expanded clones.

-	TRBV7-6	TRBJ2-7	-	CASSRGGSTYEQYF	TGTGCCAGCAGCCGTGGGGGGTCGACCTACGAGCAGTACTTC
-	TRBV7-6	TRBJ1-3	-	CASSSKTVLSSGNTIYF	TGTGCCAGCAGCTCCAAGACAGTACTGAGCTCTGGAAACACCATATATTTT
-	TRBV5-1	TRBJ2-1	TRBD1	CASSQTGTPYNEQFF	TGCGCCAGCAGCCAGACAGGGACCCCCTACAATGAGCAGTTCTTC
-	TRBV18	TRBJ1-2	TRBD1	CASSPTPGQGPYTF	TGTGCCAGCTCACCAACCCCGGGACAGGGGCCTTACACCTTC
-	TRBV18	TRBJ2-7	-	CASSPSRAYEQYF	TGTGCCAGCTCACCATCACGGGCCTACGAGCAGTACTTC
-	TRBV9	TRBJ2-5	-	CASSVGQQETQYF	TGTGCCAGCAGCGTAGGACAGCAAGAGACCCAGTACTTC
-	TRBV7-9	TRBJ1-2	TRBD1	CASSGQGEGYGYTF	TGTGCCAGCAGCGGACAGGGGGAAGGCTATGGCTACACCTTC
-	TRBV18	TRBJ2-5	TRBD1	CASQDRIQETQYF	TGTGCCAGTCAGGACAGGATCCAAGAGACCCAGTACTTC
few	TRBV27	TRBJ2-7	-	CASSFPVQAVTYEQYF	TGTGCCAGCAGTTTCCCCGTGCAAGCGGTAACCTACGAGCAGTACTTC
-	TRBV3-1/TRBV3-2	TRBJ2-5	TRBD2	CASSQTSGNLRETQYF	TGTGCCAGCAGCCAGACTAGCGGAAACCTCCGAGAGACCCAGTACTTC
-	TRBV18	TRBJ1-2	TRBD1	CASSPSDRVSGGYTF	TGTGCCAGCTCACCTTCGGACAGGGTTTCTGGCGGCTACACCTTC
-	TRBV12-5	TRBJ2-5	TRBD1	CASGRPGGWGETQYF	TGTGCTAGTGGCCGCCCAGGGGGTTGGGGAGAGACCCAGTACTTC
-	TRBV28	TRBJ2-3	TRBD2	CASSDSGSLGDTQYF	TGTGCCAGCAGTGATAGCGGGAGTCTTGGAGATACGCAGTATTTT
-	TRBV30	TRBJ1-2	TRBD1	CAYYRGTGYGYTF	TGTGCCTATTACAGGGGGACTGGCTATGGCTACACCTTC
-	TRBV29-1	TRBJ2-7	TRBD2	CSVGVGLAGEQYF	TGCAGCGTGGGGGTGGGACTAGCAGGCGAGCAGTACTTC
-	TRBV18	TRBJ2-3	TRBD1	CASSPRTGSTDTQYF	TGTGCCAGCTCACCCAGGACAGGGAGCACAGATACGCAGTATTTT
-	TRBV9	TRBJ2-7	-	CASSDTGDPRNEQYF	TGTGCCAGCAGCGACACGGGGGACCCTCGGAACGAGCAGTACTTC
-	TRBV7-2	TRBJ2-5	-	CASSPAAYQETQYF	TGTGCCAGCAGTCCAGCGGCGTACCAAGAGACCCAGTACTTC
-	TRBV7-9	TRBJ2-2	-	CASSLISGNTGELFF	TGTGCCAGCAGCTTAATTAGCGGGAACACCGGGGAGCTGTTTTTT
-	TRBV24-1	TRBJ2-5	TRBD2	CATSVSSGQETQYF	TGTGCCACCAGTGTCTCTAGCGGACAAGAGACCCAGTACTTC
-	TRBV29-1	TRBJ2-7	TRBD2	CSVSGILSEQYF	TGCAGCGTTAGCGGGATTCTATCCGAGCAGTACTTC
-	TRBV11-2	TRBJ2-7	-	CASSSGTVYEQYF	TGTGCCAGCAGCTCGGGAACAGTGTACGAGCAGTACTTC
-	TRBV15	TRBJ2-1	-	CATSRDNGEGEQFF	TGTGCCACCAGCAGAGATAATGGTGAGGGTGAGCAGTTCTTC
-	TRBV10-3	TRBJ2-5	-	CAISESLAGKLTQYF	TGTGCCATCAGTGAGTCGTTGGCAGGGAAGTTGACCCAGTACTTC
-	TRBV7-6	TRBJ2-1	-	CASSLEGESYNEQFF	TGTGCCAGCAGCTTAGAAGGAGAATCCTACAATGAGCAGTTCTTC
-	TRBV19	TRBJ2-5	-	CASSIAGFYETQYF	TGTGCCAGTAGTATAGCAGGGTTCTACGAGACCCAGTACTTC
-	TRBV6-4	TRBJ2-1	-	CASSDSTRVTGEQFF	TGTGCCAGCAGTGACTCAACTAGAGTGACGGGTGAGCAGTTCTTC
-	TRBV2	TRBJ2-7	TRBD1	CASNQGAYEQYF	TGTGCCTCGAATCAGGGGGCCTACGAGCAGTACTTC
-	TRBV12-3/TRBV12-4	TRBJ2-7	-	CASSPDYEQYF	TGTGCCAGCAGTCCAGACTACGAGCAGTACTTC
-	TRBV2	TRBJ1-5	-	CASTDQGSPSPQHF	TGTGCCAGCACCGATCAGGGGTCGCCGTCCCCCCAGCATTTT
-	TRBV7-2	TRBJ1-5	-	CASSSGTHNQPQHF	TGTGCCAGCAGCTCCGGGACACACAATCAGCCCCAGCATTTT
-	TRBV3-1/TRBV3-2	TRBJ2-5	TRBD2	CASSQVLAGAGETQYF	TGTGCCAGCAGCCAAGTTTTAGCGGGAGCTGGTGAGACCCAGTACTTC
-	TRBV6-6	TRBJ1-2	-	CASSPRIGTTYGYTF	TGTGCCAGCAGCCCTCGAATCGGGACAACCTATGGCTACACCTTC
-	TRBV3-1/TRBV3-2	TRBJ2-3	-	CASSQGTSTDTQYF	TGTGCCAGCAGCCAGGGCACAAGCACAGATACGCAGTATTTT
-	TRBV5-1	TRBJ2-2	TRBD1	CASSLRQGDTGELFF	TGCGCCAGCAGCTTAAGGCAGGGGGACACCGGGGAGCTGTTTTTT
few	TRBV19	TRBJ1-2	-	CASSVDRSYGYTF	TGTGCCAGTAGTGTAGACAGGTCCTATGGCTACACCTTC
-	TRBV5-4	TRBJ2-7	-	CASSLGGSGTGEQYF	TGTGCCAGCAGCTTGGGTGGGAGCGGTACCGGGGAGCAGTACTTC